This T cell receptor beta chain was identified during a study of T cell changes during pregnancy in multiple sclerosis. The method was immunoSEQ multiplex PCR; TCRdb's version includes in-frame clones alone and lacks a portion of them. The sample has 80,000 to 130,000 clones; roughly nine tenths are singletons. The CDR3 covers 15 residues. CDR1 MNHEY and CDR2 SVGAGI come from the germline V gene. V was pared by 7 bases and J by 0 bases, with 8 bases of the junction left unmatched. The chain employs TRBV6-5 and TRBJ2-7; 8 bases agree with TRBD2. The receptor's source is a female donor with multiple sclerosis, enrolled in a pregnancy study. Material: peripheral blood, obtained in the second trimester of pregnancy. CDR3 in DNA: TGTGCCAGCACCCCTTCCGGGACTAGCTCCTACGAGCAGTACTTC. Residues: CASTPSGTSSYEQYF.